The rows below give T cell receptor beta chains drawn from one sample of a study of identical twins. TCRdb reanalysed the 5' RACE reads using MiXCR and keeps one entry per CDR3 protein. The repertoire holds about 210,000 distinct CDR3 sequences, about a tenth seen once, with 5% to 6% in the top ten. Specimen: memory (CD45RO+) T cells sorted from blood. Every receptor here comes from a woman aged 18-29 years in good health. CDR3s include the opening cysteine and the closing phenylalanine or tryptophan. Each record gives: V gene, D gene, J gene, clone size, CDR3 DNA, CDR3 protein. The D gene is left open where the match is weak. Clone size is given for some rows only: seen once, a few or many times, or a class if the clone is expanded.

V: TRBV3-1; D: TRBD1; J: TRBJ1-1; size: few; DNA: TGTGCCACCCGTGAGCAGGGGGCGAACACTGAAGCTTTCTTT; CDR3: CATREQGANTEAFF
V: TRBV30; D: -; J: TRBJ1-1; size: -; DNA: TGTGCCTGGGCGGAGGCCCTCCGAGCTTTCTTT; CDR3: CAWAEALRAFF
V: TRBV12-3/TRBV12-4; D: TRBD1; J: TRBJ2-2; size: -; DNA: TGTGCCAGCATTAACCGGGACAGCATCTTTAAATACACCGGGGAGCTGTTTTTT; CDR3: CASINRDSIFKYTGELFF
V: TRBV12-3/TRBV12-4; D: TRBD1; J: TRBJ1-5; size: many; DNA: TGTGCCAGCAGTTTAGCCGGACAGGGGGCACAGCCCCAGCATTTT; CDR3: CASSLAGQGAQPQHF
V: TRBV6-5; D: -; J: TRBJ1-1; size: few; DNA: TGTGCCAGCAGTTACGTCCGACAGAACACTGAAGCTTTCTTT; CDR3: CASSYVRQNTEAFF
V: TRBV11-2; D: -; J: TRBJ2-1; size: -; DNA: TGTGCCAGCAGCTTAGGGGACTTTTACAATGAGCAGTTCTTC; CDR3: CASSLGDFYNEQFF
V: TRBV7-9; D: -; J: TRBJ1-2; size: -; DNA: TGTGCCAGCAGGATAGAGACCAACTATGGCTACACCTTC; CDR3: CASRIETNYGYTF
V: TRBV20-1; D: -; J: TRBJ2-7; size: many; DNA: TGCAGTGCTAGGACCGGACACGAGCAGTACTTC; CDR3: CSARTGHEQYF
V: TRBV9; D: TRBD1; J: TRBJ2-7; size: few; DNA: TGTGCCAGCAGCGTAGTGGGGGACAGGGCCGAGCAGTACTTC; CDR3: CASSVVGDRAEQYF
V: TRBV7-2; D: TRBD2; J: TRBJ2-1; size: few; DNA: TGTGCCAGCAGCTTAGCCAAGACTAGCGGGGGGAGCTCCTACAATGAGCAGTTCTTC; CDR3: CASSLAKTSGGSSYNEQFF
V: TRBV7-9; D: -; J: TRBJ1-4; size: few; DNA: TGTGCCAGCAGCTTCAGGGGCGGGGGAACTAATGAAAAACTGTTTTTT; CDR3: CASSFRGGGTNEKLFF
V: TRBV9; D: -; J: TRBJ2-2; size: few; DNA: TGTGCCAGCAGCTCCGGGACTCTGAACACCGGGGAGCTGTTTTTT; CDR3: CASSSGTLNTGELFF
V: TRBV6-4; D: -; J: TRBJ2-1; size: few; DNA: TGTGCCAGCAGTGTGGCGGGATCTGGCAATGAGCAGTTCTTC; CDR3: CASSVAGSGNEQFF
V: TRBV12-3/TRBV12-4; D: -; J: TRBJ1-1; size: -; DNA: TGTGCCAGCAGCCTACAGCAATTTGAAGCTTTCTTT; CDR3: CASSLQQFEAFF
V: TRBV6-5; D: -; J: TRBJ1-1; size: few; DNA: TGTGCCAGCAGTTACGCGGGAGACACTGAAGCTTTCTTT; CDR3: CASSYAGDTEAFF
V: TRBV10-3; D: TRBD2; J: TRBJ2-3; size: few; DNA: TGTGCCATCGAAGCGGGAAGAGGGGATACGCAGTATTTT; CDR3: CAIEAGRGDTQYF
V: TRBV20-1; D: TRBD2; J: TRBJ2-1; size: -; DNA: TGCAGTGCTAGGGGGACTAGTCGGTATGAGCAGTTCTTC; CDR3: CSARGTSRYEQFF
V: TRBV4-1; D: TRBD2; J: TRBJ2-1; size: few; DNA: TGCGCCAGCAGCCAAGAAGGTACACTAGCGGGGGGTGGCAATGAGCAGTTCTTC; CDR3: CASSQEGTLAGGGNEQFF
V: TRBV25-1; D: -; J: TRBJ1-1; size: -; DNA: TGTGCCAGCAGTGAATACGGGGGGCCAGGCCGGATGAACACTGAAGCTTTCTTT; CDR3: CASSEYGGPGRMNTEAFF
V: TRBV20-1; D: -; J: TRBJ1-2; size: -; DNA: TGCAGTGCAAAGCGTCGGGGAGGGCACACCTTC; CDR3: CSAKRRGGHTF
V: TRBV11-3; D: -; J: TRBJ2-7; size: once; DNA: TGTGCCAGCAGCTTACCCCCTAACGGGACCACCTACGAGCAGTACTTC; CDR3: CASSLPPNGTTYEQYF
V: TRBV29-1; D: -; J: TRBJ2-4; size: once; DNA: TGCAGCGTTTCACCTCTCTTGGGCCAGGGCAAAAACATTCAGTACTTC; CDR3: CSVSPLLGQGKNIQYF
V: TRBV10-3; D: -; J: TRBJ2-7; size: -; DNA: TGTGCCACCATGGGACACCAACCCTACGAGCAGTACTTC; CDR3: CATMGHQPYEQYF
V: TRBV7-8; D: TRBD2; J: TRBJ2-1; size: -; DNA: TGTGCCAGCAGCTTAGCGTCCAGCGGGAGTCCCTACAATGAGCAGTTCTTC; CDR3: CASSLASSGSPYNEQFF
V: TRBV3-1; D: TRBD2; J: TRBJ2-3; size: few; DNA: TGTGCCAGCAGCAAACGGACTAGCGGGTTCACAGATACGCAGTATTTT; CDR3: CASSKRTSGFTDTQYF
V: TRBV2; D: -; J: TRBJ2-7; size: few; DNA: TGTGCCAGCAGTGAAGCGCTTCTGACAGAAACTCTCTACGAGCAGTACTTC; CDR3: CASSEALLTETLYEQYF
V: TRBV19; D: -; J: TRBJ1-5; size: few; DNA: TGTGCCAGTAGTACTCACGGGGTACGGCAGCCCCAGCATTTT; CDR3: CASSTHGVRQPQHF
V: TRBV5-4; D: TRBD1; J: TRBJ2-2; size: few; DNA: TGTGCCAGCAGCCCGGGACAGAGGAACACCGGGGAGCTGTTTTTT; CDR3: CASSPGQRNTGELFF
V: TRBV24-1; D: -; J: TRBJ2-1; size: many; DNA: TGTGCCACCAGTGCATCTTCCAATGAGCAGTTCTTC; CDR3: CATSASSNEQFF
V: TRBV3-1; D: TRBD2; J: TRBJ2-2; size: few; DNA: TGTGCCAGCAGCCAAGATCCCAGCGGGAGGCACACCGGGGAGCTGTTTTTT; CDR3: CASSQDPSGRHTGELFF
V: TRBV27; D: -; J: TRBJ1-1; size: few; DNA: TGTGCCAGCAGTTTATCGGGGGCAAGATGGGCTTTCTTT; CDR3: CASSLSGARWAFF
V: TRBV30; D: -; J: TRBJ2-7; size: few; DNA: TGTGCCTGGAGTGCCCCGGGGATTGACTACGAGCAGTACTTC; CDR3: CAWSAPGIDYEQYF
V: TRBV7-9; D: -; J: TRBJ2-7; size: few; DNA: TGTGCCAGCAGCCTACCCCCCGGGGCCCTTTACCCCTACGAGCAGTACTTC; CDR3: CASSLPPGALYPYEQYF
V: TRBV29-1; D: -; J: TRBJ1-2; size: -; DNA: TGCAGCGTTGAAGATGCCAGGTTGTATGGCTACACCTTC; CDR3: CSVEDARLYGYTF
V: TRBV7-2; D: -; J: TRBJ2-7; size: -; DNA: TGTGCCAGCAGCTTAATGGGAATCTCCTACGAGCAGTACTTC; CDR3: CASSLMGISYEQYF
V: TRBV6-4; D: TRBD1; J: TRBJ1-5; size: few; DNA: TGTGCCAGCAGTGACGGCAGGGGGAGAGGCGGAGCGCCCCAGCATTTT; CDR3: CASSDGRGRGGAPQHF
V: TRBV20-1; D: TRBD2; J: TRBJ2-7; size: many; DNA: TGCAGTGCTTCTCCACTACTAGCGGGAGCTGACGAGCAGTACTTC; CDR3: CSASPLLAGADEQYF
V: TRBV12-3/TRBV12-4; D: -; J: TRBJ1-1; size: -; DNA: TGTGCCAGCAGGAGGGGAACTGAAGCTTTCTTT; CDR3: CASRRGTEAFF
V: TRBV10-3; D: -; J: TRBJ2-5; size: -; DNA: TGTGCCATCATTCGGACGTACCAAGAGACCCAGTACTTC; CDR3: CAIIRTYQETQYF
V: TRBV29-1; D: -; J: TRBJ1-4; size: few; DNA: TGCAGCACGAAACAGGGCGGAGGAGAAAAACTGTTTTTT; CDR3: CSTKQGGGEKLFF
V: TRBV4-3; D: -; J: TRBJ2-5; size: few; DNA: TGCGCCAGCAGCCAAGTAGTTGGGGAGGCCCAGTACTTC; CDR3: CASSQVVGEAQYF